This paragraph reports one T cell receptor (beta chain). Its antigen is currently unknown. The data stem from a study of cytomegalovirus exposure and HLA in healthy donors. Study observations and caveats: Many donors carried some public TCRs, although rarity characterized most TCR sequences. Reports described diagnosis of cytomegalovirus status by the classifier as highly specific and sensitive.

The donors formed part of the roughly 120-subject validation cohort, distinct from the roughly 700-subject first cohort. Germline values: CDR1 SNHLY, CDR2 FYNNEI. This CDR3 has 16 amino acids. V was cut by 5 bases and J by 3 bases, with 18 bases left in between. Profiling relied on immunoSEQ multiplex PCR, and the TCRdb table lists in-frame clones only, not all of them. The sample contains fewer than 400,000 clones, nearly 90% of which appear only once. The rearrangement uses TRBV2 and TRBJ2-3; D unclear. This sequence was found in a young man in good health and CMV-seronegative. Sequencing was carried out using PBMCs. Here the CDR3 DNA reads TGTGCCAGCAGTCGTCAAAACTCTGTCGTGACAGATACGCAGTATTTT. It codes for CASSRQNSVVTDTQYF. The full variable domain, in which reference TRBV2 and TRBJ2-3 provide the parts outside the CDR3, is EPEVTQTPSHQVTQMGQEVILRCVPISNHLYFYWYRQILGQKVEFLVSFYNNEISEKSEIFDDQFSVERPDGSNFTLKIRSTKLEDSAMYFCASSRQNSVVTDTQYFGPGTRLTVL.